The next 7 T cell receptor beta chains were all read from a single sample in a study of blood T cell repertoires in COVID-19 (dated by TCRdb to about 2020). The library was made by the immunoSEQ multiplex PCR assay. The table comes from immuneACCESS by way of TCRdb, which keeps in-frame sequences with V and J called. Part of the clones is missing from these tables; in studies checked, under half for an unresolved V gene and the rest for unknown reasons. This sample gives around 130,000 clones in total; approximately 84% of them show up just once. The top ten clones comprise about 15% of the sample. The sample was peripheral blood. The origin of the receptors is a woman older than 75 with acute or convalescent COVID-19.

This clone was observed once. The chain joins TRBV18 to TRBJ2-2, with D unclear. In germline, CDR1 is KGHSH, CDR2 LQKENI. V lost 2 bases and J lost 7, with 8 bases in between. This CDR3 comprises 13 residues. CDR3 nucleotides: TGTGCCAGCTCACCAAGACTGGTCGGGGAGCTGTTTTTT. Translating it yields CASSPRLVGELFF.

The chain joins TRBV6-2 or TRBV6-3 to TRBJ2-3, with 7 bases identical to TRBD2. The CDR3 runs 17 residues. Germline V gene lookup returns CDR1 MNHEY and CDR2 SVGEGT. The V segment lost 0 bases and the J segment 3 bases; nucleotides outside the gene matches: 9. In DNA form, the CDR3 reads TGTGCCAGCAGTTACTCGATTGCGGGAGCAGTGACAGATACGCAGTATTTT. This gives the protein CASSYSIAGAVTDTQYF.

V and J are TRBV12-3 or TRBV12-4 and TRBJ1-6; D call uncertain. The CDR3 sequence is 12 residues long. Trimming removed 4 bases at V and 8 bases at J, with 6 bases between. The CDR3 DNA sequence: TGTGCCAGCAGTTCTCCCCATTCACCCCTCCACTTT. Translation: CASSSPHSPLHF.

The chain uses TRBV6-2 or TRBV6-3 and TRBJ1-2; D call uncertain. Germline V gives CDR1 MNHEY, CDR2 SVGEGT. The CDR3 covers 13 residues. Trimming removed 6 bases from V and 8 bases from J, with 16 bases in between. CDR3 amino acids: CASSPLGRRGYTF. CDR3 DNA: TGTGCCAGCAGCCCGCTCGGCCGGAGGGGCTACACCTTC.

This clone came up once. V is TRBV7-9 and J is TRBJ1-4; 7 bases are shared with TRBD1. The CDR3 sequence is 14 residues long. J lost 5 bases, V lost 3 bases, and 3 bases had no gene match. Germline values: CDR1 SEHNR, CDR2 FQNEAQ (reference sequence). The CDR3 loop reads CASSFGTENEKLFF. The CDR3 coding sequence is TGTGCCAGCAGCTTTGGGACAGAAAATGAAAAACTGTTTTTT.

DNA for the CDR3: TGTGCCATCAGTGCGAATACAGCTTCACCCCTCCACTTT. It specifies CAISANTASPLHF. J is TRBJ1-6 and V is TRBV10-3, with D uncertain. The CDR3 is made up of 13 amino acids. Germline V gene sequence: CDR1 ENHRY, CDR2 SYGVKD. V was pared by 4 bases and J by 9 bases, with 10 bases between.

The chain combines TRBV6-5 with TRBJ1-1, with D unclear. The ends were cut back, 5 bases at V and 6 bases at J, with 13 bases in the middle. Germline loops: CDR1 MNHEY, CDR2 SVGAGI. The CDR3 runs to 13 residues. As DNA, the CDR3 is TGTGCCAGCAGTACCAAACGGTCCTCTGAAGCTTTCTTT. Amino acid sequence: CASSTKRSSEAFF.